Listed below are T cell receptor beta chains from one sample, sequenced in a study of blood T cell repertoires in COVID-19. TCRdb's copy holds only in-frame clones and misses some; the assay was immunoSEQ multiplex PCR. This table has about 180,000 clones, about 86% appearing once. The sequencing sample was made of peripheral blood. Source of these receptors: a woman in her 30s with active or convalescent COVID-19. CDR3s include the opening cysteine and the closing phenylalanine or tryptophan. A D gene is named only where the DNA matches it firmly.

CDR3 DNA	CDR3 protein	V gene	D gene	J gene
TGTGCCAGCAGTTTATTCGGGGGGTTAGCGACCCAGTACTTC	CASSLFGGLATQYF	TRBV27	TRBD2	TRBJ2-5
TGCGCCAGCAGCTCCGACGGACAGGGCAAAGAGCAGTACTTC	CASSSDGQGKEQYF	TRBV5-1	TRBD1	TRBJ2-7
TGTGCCAGCAGCGCCAATGACGGGAGATATAGCAATCAGCCCCAGCATTTT	CASSANDGRYSNQPQHF	TRBV2	NA	TRBJ1-5
TGTGCCAGCAGCCCGCCGGGACTAGCGGGCAATGAGCAGTTCTTC	CASSPPGLAGNEQFF	TRBV11-2	TRBD2	TRBJ2-1
TGTGCCAGCAGCTTAGGTAGCGGGGGGCCCGCTGACAGAGAGCAGTTCTTC	CASSLGSGGPADREQFF	TRBV13	TRBD2	TRBJ2-1
TGTGCCAGCAGTTTATATAGGGGAAATGAAAAACTGTTTTTT	CASSLYRGNEKLFF	TRBV27	NA	TRBJ1-4
TGTGCCAGCAGCGTAGACAGGAGTTGGAATGGCTACACCTTC	CASSVDRSWNGYTF	TRBV9	NA	TRBJ1-2
TGTGCCAGCCAACAATCTCACGGCAATCAGCCCCAGCATTTT	CASQQSHGNQPQHF	TRBV2	NA	TRBJ1-5
TGTGCCAGCAGGACGGGACTAGCGGGAGGTGGGACCCAGTACTTC	CASRTGLAGGGTQYF	TRBV27	TRBD2	TRBJ2-5
TGTGCCAGCAGCTTAAGTTGGGGAGACAGGGCAGACCCACCCCTCCACTTT	CASSLSWGDRADPPLHF	TRBV11-2	TRBD1	TRBJ1-6
TGTGCCAGCAGCTTAGCACCACTCTCTACCCACAATGAGCAGTTCTTC	CASSLAPLSTHNEQFF	TRBV7-6	NA	TRBJ2-1
TGTGCCAGCTCACCAGCGGGGGATTTTGAAGCTTTCTTT	CASSPAGDFEAFF	TRBV18	NA	TRBJ1-1
TGTGCCAGTAGTATTCGGGGACAGGGCCTCCTCAATGAGCAGTTCTTC	CASSIRGQGLLNEQFF	TRBV19	TRBD1	TRBJ2-1
TGTGCCAGCAGCTTAGGCCAGTTCTATGGCTACACCTTC	CASSLGQFYGYTF	TRBV7-2	NA	TRBJ1-2
TGTGCCAGCAGCGAACAATCTAACTATGGCTACACCTTC	CASSEQSNYGYTF	TRBV6-6	NA	TRBJ1-2
TGTGCCAGCAGTGCTCCGGACAGGGGGGAGACCCAGTACTTC	CASSAPDRGETQYF	TRBV28	TRBD1	TRBJ2-5
TGCGCCAGCAGTCCCGGGACTAGCGATTACGAGCAGTACTTC	CASSPGTSDYEQYF	TRBV4-1	TRBD2	TRBJ2-7
TGTGCCAGCAGTGGGGGGGACTCTGGGGCCAACGTCCTGACTTTC	CASSGGDSGANVLTF	TRBV6-4	NA	TRBJ2-6
TGTGCCAGCAGTTATCAGGGTCCAACCTACGAGCAGTACTTC	CASSYQGPTYEQYF	TRBV28	NA	TRBJ2-7
TGTGCCAGCAGTCCCCCGGGACAGGGTTATACCGGGGAGCTGTTTTTT	CASSPPGQGYTGELFF	TRBV9	TRBD1	TRBJ2-2
TGTGCCAGTAGTATAGATGGACAGGTCGGCGGGAACACTGAAGCTTTCTTT	CASSIDGQVGGNTEAFF	TRBV19	TRBD1	TRBJ1-1
TGTGCCAGCAGGGGGCGCGTGGGCGCTGAAGCTTTCTTT	CASRGRVGAEAFF	TRBV28	NA	TRBJ1-1